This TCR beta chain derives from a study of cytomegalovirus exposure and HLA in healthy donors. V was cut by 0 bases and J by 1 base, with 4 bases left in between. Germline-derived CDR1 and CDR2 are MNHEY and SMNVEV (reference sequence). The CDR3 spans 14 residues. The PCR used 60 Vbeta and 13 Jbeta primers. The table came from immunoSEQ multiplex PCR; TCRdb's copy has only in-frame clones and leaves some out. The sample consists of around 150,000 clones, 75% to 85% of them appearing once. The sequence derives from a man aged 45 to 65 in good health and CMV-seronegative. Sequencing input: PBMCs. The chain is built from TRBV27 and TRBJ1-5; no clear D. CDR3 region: CASSLSRSNQPQHF. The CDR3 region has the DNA TGTGCCAGCAGTTTATCCCGGAGCAATCAGCCCCAGCATTTT.